These 19 T cell receptor beta chains share one sample of origin, sequenced in a study of cytomegalovirus exposure and HLA in healthy donors. The PCR used 60 Vbeta and 13 Jbeta primers. Produced via immunoSEQ multiplex PCR; TCRdb's table is partial and in-frame only. The sample comprises 80,000 or so clones, roughly a tenth of which are singletons, and more than 20% rests with the top ten. Sequenced: PBMCs. Source of these receptors: a man aged 55 to 70 in good health and CMV-seropositive.

The sample holds a few counts of this clone. The chain carries TRBV5-1 and TRBJ2-2; D is perhaps TRBD2 (5 bases). Trimming removed 0 bases at V and 5 bases at J, with 8 bases between. This CDR3 spans 14 amino acids. Germline CDR1 reads SGHRS; CDR2 reads YFSETQ. The CDR3 spells CASSLASGTGELFF. The CDR3 bases are TGCGCCAGCAGCTTGGCGTCGGGAACCGGGGAGCTGTTTTTT.

This chain connects TRBV19 to TRBJ2-6; TRBD1 is a possible D gene (6 bases). The V gene lost 5 bases and the J gene lost 2 bases, with 7 bases spanning the gap. Germline V gene lookup returns CDR1 LNHDA and CDR2 SQIVND (reference sequence). This CDR3 comprises 14 residues. This CDR3 is CASSQGTGANVLTF. CDR3 DNA: TGTGCCAGTAGTCAGGGGACTGGGGCCAACGTCCTGACTTTC.

The chain recombines TRBV4-1 with TRBJ2-1, with TRBD2 identical over 11 bases. V shed 3 bases and J 8 bases; nucleotides not matched to a gene: 6. The germline gives CDR1 MGHRA, CDR2 YSYEKL. The CDR3 consists of 15 residues. CDR3 region: CASSQLAGGLDEQFF. CDR3 sequence (DNA): TGCGCCAGCAGCCAGCTAGCGGGGGGCTTAGATGAGCAGTTCTTC.

The gene calls are TRBV29-1 and TRBJ2-6, with a possible D match to TRBD2 (5 bases). V was clipped by 7 bases and J by 0 bases, with 7 bases between them. The CDR3 covers 13 residues. The germline gives CDR1 SQVTM, CDR2 ANQGSEA. The CDR3 nucleotides are TGCAGCGCCGCGGGCTCTGGGGCCAACGTCCTGACTTTC. The encoded protein is CSAAGSGANVLTF.

V gene TRBV29-1 combines with J gene TRBJ1-4; 10 bases match TRBD1. V was clipped by 3 bases and J by 10 bases; unmatched bases: 5. The CDR3 is made up of 13 amino acids. Germline values: CDR1 SQVTM, CDR2 ANQGSEA. This chain's CDR3 is CSVDGGDRGKLFF. CDR3 nucleotide sequence: TGCAGCGTTGATGGGGGGGACAGGGGAAAACTGTTTTTT.

This clone occurred a few times. This chain links TRBV11-3 with TRBJ2-1; 12 bases agree with TRBD1. Per the germline V gene, CDR1 is SGHNT and CDR2 is YENEEA. CDR3 length: 15 amino acids. The trim removed 5 bases at V and 6 bases at J, leaving 5 bases unmatched. CDR3 amino acids: CASSLGTGGVNEQFF. CDR3 coding DNA: TGTGCCAGCAGCCTTGGGACAGGGGGCGTCAATGAGCAGTTCTTC.

A few counts support this clone. This chain links TRBV10-1 with TRBJ1-1, with 7 bases aligning to TRBD1. Trimming at V came to 5 bases and at J to 4 bases, leaving 4 bases not matched to a gene. This CDR3 contains 13 residues. The germline V gene has CDR1 WNHNN and CDR2 SYGVQD (reference sequence). CDR3 amino acids: CASSPRQGTEAFF. CDR3 DNA: TGCGCCAGCAGTCCAAGACAGGGCACTGAAGCTTTCTTT.

The chain employs TRBV5-6 and TRBJ2-3; D possibly corresponds to TRBD2 (5 bases). Per the germline V gene, CDR1 is SGHDT and CDR2 is YYEEEE. The ends were cut back, 1 base at V and 0 bases at J, with 9 bases in the middle. The CDR3 totals 15 residues. The CDR3 here is CASSLRRTSTDTQYF. The CDR3 DNA reads as TGTGCCAGCAGCTTGAGACGGACTAGCACAGATACGCAGTATTTT.

The chain links TRBV4-2 to TRBJ2-3; TRBD2 matches 11 bases. CDR1 is LGHNA, CDR2 YNFKEQ, per germline. The CDR3 has 16 amino acids. V trimming: 1 base; J trimming: 0 bases; junction bases outside the gene matches: 0. This chain's CDR3 is CASSQGTSGSTDTQYF. In nucleotides, the CDR3 is TGTGCCAGCAGCCAAGGGACTAGCGGGAGCACAGATACGCAGTATTTT.

The rearrangement joins TRBV27 to TRBJ2-5; D is uncertain. The V end lost 3 bases, the J end lost 4 bases, and 3 bases lay between the germline ends. CDR1 MNHEY and CDR2 SMNVEV come from the germline V gene (reference sequence). The CDR3 runs to 11 residues. CDR3 nucleotides: TGTGCCAGCAGTTTCCGAGAGACCCAGTACTTC. This encodes CASSFRETQYF.

For this clone: As the CDR3 is not closed by the conserved phenylalanine or tryptophan, this likely results from a read error. The rearrangement links TRBV6-5 to TRBJ1-2; D perhaps matches TRBD1 (6 bases). Trimming pared 0 bases from V and 4 bases from J, leaving 9 bases between. The CDR3 spans 14 residues. Germline V gives CDR1 MNHEY, CDR2 SVGAGI. The CDR3 loop is CASSYSRGGYGYTL. In DNA, the CDR3 is TGTGCCAGCAGTTACTCGAGGGGGGGCTATGGCTACACCCTC.

This chain uses TRBV28 with TRBJ2-5; TRBD2 agrees at 13 bases. CDR1 MDHEN and CDR2 SYDVKM come from the germline V gene. Germline trimming cut 4 bases from V and 5 bases from J; bases unmatched to any gene: 16. The CDR3 is 19 amino acids. The CDR3: CASSSVQGTSGIGLETQYF. DNA of the CDR3: TGTGCCAGCAGTTCCGTTCAGGGGACTAGCGGGATAGGACTGGAGACCCAGTACTTC.

This chain joins TRBV11-3 and TRBJ2-1, with D unclear. The germline gives CDR1 SGHNT, CDR2 YENEEA. The CDR3 totals 11 residues. V was cut by 11 bases and J by 1 base, with 6 bases left in between. CDR3 protein: CAALSYNEQFF. The CDR3 DNA reads TGTGCCGCACTTTCCTACAATGAGCAGTTCTTC.

This clone was detected only a few times. CDR3 loop: CASSPRLAGETQYF. The DNA of the CDR3 is TGTGCCAGCAGCCCGCGACTGGCTGGAGAGACCCAGTACTTC. The rearrangement links TRBV11-2 to TRBJ2-5; D gene uncertain. V lost 5 bases and J lost 4, with 14 bases in between. Germline CDR1 is SGHAT and CDR2 is FQNNGV. This CDR3 region has 14 residues.

This clone was seen a few times. The chain couples TRBV5-1 to TRBJ2-5; maybe TRBD2 (5 bases). In germline, CDR1 is SGHRS, CDR2 YFSETQ. There are 14 residues in the CDR3. The V and J ends lost 5 bases and 5 bases respectively, with 16 bases between them. This CDR3 reads CASRKLANSETQYF. The CDR3 nucleotides read TGCGCCAGCAGGAAGCTAGCAAATTCGGAGACCCAGTACTTC.

The chain couples TRBV18 to TRBJ2-3; TRBD2 agrees at 9 bases. In germline, CDR1 is KGHSH, CDR2 LQKENI. V gave up 3 bases and J gave up 3 bases; unmatched junction bases: 4. The CDR3 loop spans 15 amino acids. The CDR3 is CASSPELAGTDTQYF. The CDR3 coding sequence is TGTGCCAGCTCACCGGAGCTAGCGGGGACAGATACGCAGTATTTT.

This clone was recorded a few times. The V call is TRBV6-6, the J call TRBJ1-5; TRBD1 agrees at 8 bases. Germline values: CDR1 MNHNY, CDR2 SVGAGI (reference sequence). V was clipped by 6 bases and J by 5 bases; unmatched bases: 9. The CDR3 has 15 amino acids. Here the CDR3 reads CASRSPGTGDQPQHF. DNA of the CDR3: TGTGCCAGCAGATCGCCCGGGACAGGTGATCAGCCCCAGCATTTT.

This clone was detected a few times. The V gene is TRBV19, the J gene TRBJ1-5; 9 nucleotides line up with TRBD1. Unmatched junction bases numbered 5, after V lost 6 bases and J lost 2 bases. Germline CDR1 reads LNHDA; CDR2 reads SQIVND (reference sequence). This CDR3 spans 15 amino acids. The CDR3 loop is CASSLGQGRNQPQHF. The CDR3 DNA reads TGTGCCAGTAGCCTTGGACAGGGGCGCAATCAGCCCCAGCATTTT. Full variable domain (remainder filled in from reference TRBV19 and TRBJ1-5): DGGITQSPKYLFRKEGQNVTLSCEQNLNHDAMYWYRQDPGQGLRLIYYSQIVNDFQKGDIAEGYSVSREKKESFPLTVTSAQKNPTAFYLCASSLGQGRNQPQHFGDGTRLSIL.

The J gene is TRBJ2-2, the V gene TRBV10-3; 7 bases match TRBD1. CDR1 is ENHRY and CDR2 is SYGVKD in the germline V gene. There are 15 residues in the CDR3. The V gene end was trimmed by 6 bases and the J gene end by 7 bases; junction bases not matched to a gene: 11. The CDR3 sequence: CAISTEGTAGGELFF. CDR3 bases: TGTGCCATCAGCACCGAAGGGACAGCTGGCGGGGAGCTGTTTTTT.